This T cell receptor (beta chain) was obtained from a study of long-term antiretroviral therapy in people with HIV. Study-level findings and limits: In the period from about 2004 to 2017, blood was collected, possibly under older ART regimens.

This CDR3 region has 18 residues. For this clone: What it binds is unknown.

Run at survey level, the immunoSEQ assay was version v3.0. Assay used: immunoSEQ multiplex PCR; TCRdb lists only in-frame clones, some missing. The sample lists some 25,000 clones, around 86% occurring once. The clonotype was recovered from a woman between 25 and 40 years old with HIV. The sequencing used unsorted PBMCs, collected 1.9 years after starting antiretroviral therapy. V gene TRBV21-1 combines with J gene TRBJ1-3. TRBV21-1 is shown as a pseudogene. Here the CDR3 DNA reads TGTGCCAGCAGCAAAGTTGTAGGGAGGCGGGGATACCCAGTCACCATATATTTT. Its protein is CASSKVVGRRGYPVTIYF.